These 29 T cell receptor beta chains were sequenced from one sample in a study of cytomegalovirus exposure and HLA in healthy donors. PCR amplification relied on 60 Vbeta primers (plus 13 Jbeta primers). The method was immunoSEQ multiplex PCR; TCRdb's version includes in-frame clones alone and lacks a portion of them. The repertoire holds about 140,000 clones, with 80% as singletons. Specimen: PBMCs. Source of these receptors: a man aged 45-65 years in good health and CMV-seronegative.

This sequence joins TRBV19 and TRBJ2-5; D remains unclear. Germline V CDR1 and CDR2: LNHDA, SQIVND (reference sequence). The CDR3 sequence is 14 residues long. V was trimmed by 3 bases and J by 1 base, leaving 9 bases between them. CDR3 sequence: CASSIPGRQETQYF. The CDR3 DNA reads as TGTGCCAGTAGTATTCCTGGCCGCCAAGAGACCCAGTACTTC.

The V and J genes are TRBV5-6 and TRBJ1-1; no clear D. CDR3 length: 14 residues. Germline CDR1 and CDR2: SGHDT and YYEEEE. V lost 3 bases to trimming and J lost 3 bases, with 12 bases between them. The CDR3 is CASSSRGGYTEAFF. In nucleotides, the CDR3 is TGTGCCAGCAGCTCGCGAGGAGGGTACACTGAAGCTTTCTTT.

The V call is TRBV19, the J call TRBJ1-1, with 9 bases identical to TRBD1. The J segment lost 2 bases and the V segment lost 6 bases, leaving 13 bases of the junction unmatched. This CDR3 region has 17 residues. Germline V lookup: CDR1 LNHDA, CDR2 SQIVND (reference sequence). For the CDR3, the DNA is TGTGCCAGTAGCGGGACCGGGACAGGGTTCCCTAACACTGAAGCTTTCTTT. Translation: CASSGTGTGFPNTEAFF.

The V and J genes are TRBV5-1 and TRBJ2-3, with D tentatively TRBD1 (6 bases). Per germline, CDR1 SGHRS and CDR2 YFSETQ. Deletions cut 4 bases from V and 4 bases from J, with 13 bases between. This CDR3 has 14 amino acids. The DNA of the CDR3 is TGCGCCAGCAGCCCACAGGGAAGTGCAGATACGCAGTATTTT. This encodes CASSPQGSADTQYF.

The chain employs TRBV6-5 and TRBJ2-2; 7 positions match TRBD1. Germline V CDR1 and CDR2: MNHEY, SVGAGI. The CDR3 is made up of 14 amino acids. J gave up 1 base and V 7 bases, and 3 bases lay outside the gene matches. Here the CDR3 DNA reads TGTGCCAGCACTAGACAGGGGAACACCGGGGAGCTGTTTTTT. Translated, it gives CASTRQGNTGELFF.

The CDR3 sequence is CASRIQGGFEAFF. CDR3 sequence (DNA): TGCGCCAGCAGGATCCAGGGTGGGTTTGAAGCTTTCTTT. The chain uses TRBV5-1 and TRBJ1-1, with D tentatively TRBD1 (5 bases). The ends were cut back, 5 bases at V and 7 bases at J, with 15 bases in the middle. The CDR3 has 13 amino acids. Germline CDR1 and CDR2: SGHRS and YFSETQ.

The V call is TRBV13, the J call TRBJ1-1; 10 nucleotides line up with TRBD1. The junction had 2 bases not matched to a gene; V was cut back by 4 bases and J by 3 bases. Germline V gene data show CDR1 as PRHDT and CDR2 as FYEKMQ (reference sequence). The CDR3 length is 14 residues. As DNA, the CDR3 is TGTGCCAGCAGCTCTGGACAGGGGGACACTGAAGCTTTCTTT. It translates to CASSSGQGDTEAFF.

J is TRBJ1-1 and V is TRBV5-1, with TRBD1 as a possible D gene (5 bases). This CDR3 comprises 15 residues. Germline values: CDR1 SGHRS, CDR2 YFSETQ. V lost 4 bases, J lost 0 bases, and 13 bases lay in between. CDR3 coding DNA: TGCGCCAGCAGCCCCGACCCGGGGGTGAACACTGAAGCTTTCTTT. As protein: CASSPDPGVNTEAFF.

This clone occurred once. The chain employs TRBV23-1 and TRBJ2-5; no reliable D call. TRBV23-1 is treated as an ORF (open reading frame) with a function not yet certain. The length of the CDR3 is 15 residues. V was pared by 7 bases and J by 5 bases, with 20 bases between. CDR3 in amino acids: CASTRPGCAGETQYF. CDR3 sequence (DNA): TGCGCCAGCACCCGCCCGGGTTGTGCTGGGGAGACCCAGTACTTC.

J is TRBJ1-2 and V is TRBV6-6; a weak D match, TRBD1 (6 bases). CDR1 and CDR2 (germline): MNHNY, SVGAGI (reference sequence). The CDR3 extends over 15 amino acids. V was shortened by 2 bases and J by 5 bases, with 15 bases between the two germline ends. The CDR3 is CASSYAPNQGYGYTF. For the CDR3, the DNA is TGTGCCAGCAGTTACGCCCCAAACCAGGGGTATGGCTACACCTTC.

The chain links TRBV6-6 to TRBJ2-2, with D possibly matching TRBD2 (6 bases). CDR3 size: 13 residues. Germline V lookup: CDR1 MNHNY, CDR2 SVGAGI (reference sequence). V was cut by 8 bases and J by 2 bases, with 9 bases left in between. CDR3 region: CASGTLNTGELFF. The DNA for the CDR3 is TGTGCCAGCGGGACTCTCAACACCGGGGAGCTGTTTTTT.

This chain joins TRBV4-1 and TRBJ2-1; D remains unclear. CDR1 MGHRA and CDR2 YSYEKL come from the germline V gene. V gave up 0 bases and J gave up 11 bases, with 11 bases separating them. CDR3 length: 13 residues. CDR3 nucleotides: TGCGCCAGCAGCCAAGAAAAGAACTTACAGCAGTTCTTC. As protein: CASSQEKNLQQFF.

V is TRBV27 and J is TRBJ1-1; the match to TRBD1 covers 8 bases. Losses at the gene ends were 5 bases for V and 4 bases for J; bases not matched to a gene: 12. The CDR3 spans 16 residues. Germline V gives CDR1 MNHEY, CDR2 SMNVEV (reference sequence). This CDR3 is CASSPRTGHGGTEAFF. The DNA of the CDR3 is TGTGCCAGCAGTCCCCGGACAGGGCATGGCGGCACTGAAGCTTTCTTT.

This clone came up once. Other DNA sequences within the sample encode an identical CDR3. The V and J genes are TRBV10-2 and TRBJ1-2; 7 nucleotides match TRBD1. CDR1 WSHSY and CDR2 SAAADI come from the germline V gene. With 3 bases clipped from V and 8 bases from J, the junction kept 6 bases outside the gene matches. The CDR3 runs to 13 residues. This chain's CDR3 is CASSDGQVYGYTF. The CDR3 region has the DNA TGCGCCAGCAGTGACGGACAGGTCTACGGCTACACCTTC.

The chain is built from TRBV7-9 and TRBJ2-1; the match to TRBD1 covers 7 bases. The germline V gene has CDR1 SEHNR and CDR2 FQNEAQ (reference sequence). The CDR3 loop spans 15 amino acids. Trimming cost V 5 bases and J 3 bases; bases outside gene matches: 7. In DNA, the CDR3 is TGTGCCAGCAGCGACGAGACAGGGAACTACAATGAGCAGTTCTTC. This encodes CASSDETGNYNEQFF.

This rearrangement joins TRBV29-1 to TRBJ2-5, with D unresolved. Deletions cut 7 bases from V and 4 bases from J, with 13 bases between. The CDR3 spans 12 residues. Germline CDR1 and CDR2: SQVTM and ANQGSEA. Here the CDR3 reads CSAEEAGETQYF. The CDR3 DNA sequence: TGCAGCGCCGAGGAAGCCGGAGAGACCCAGTACTTC.

CDR3 in DNA: TGTGCCAGCTCACGGGAGGTGAACACTGAAGCTTTCTTT. It codes for CASSREVNTEAFF. The genes are TRBV18 and TRBJ1-1; no reliable D call. V was trimmed by 4 bases and J by 0 bases, leaving 6 bases between them. This CDR3 is 13 amino acids long. The germline V gene has CDR1 KGHSH and CDR2 LQKENI.

The rearrangement links TRBV27 to TRBJ2-1, with D perhaps matching TRBD2 (7 bases). Trimming cost V 2 bases and J 12 bases, with 14 bases left between them. Germline CDR1 and CDR2: MNHEY and SMNVEV (reference sequence). The CDR3 spans 13 residues. The CDR3 reads CASSLGGEGVQFF. The CDR3 bases are TGTGCCAGCAGTTTAGGTGGGGAGGGGGTGCAGTTCTTC.

Notes on this clone: Mismatch with germline at one junction end may stem from a read error. The rearrangement uses TRBV5-1 and TRBJ1-1; D might be TRBD1 (6 bases). The CDR3 sequence is 13 residues long. CDR1 is SGHRS, CDR2 YFSETQ, per germline. The DNA of the CDR3 is TGCGTCAGCAGCATTACAGGGCGATCTGAAGCTTTCTTT. Residues: CVSSITGRSEAFF.

This clone was observed a few times. The junction departs from germline at one end; a sequencing error may be responsible. V usage is TRBV19 and J usage is TRBJ1-1; 8 nucleotides match TRBD1. This CDR3 is 13 amino acids long. Germline loops: CDR1 LNHDA, CDR2 SQIVND (reference sequence). CDR3 sequence reads: CASSGDRSTQAFF. CDR3 coding DNA: TGTGCCAGTAGTGGGGACAGGAGCACTCAAGCTTTCTTT.

In its sample, this clone was seen a few times. The CDR3, as DNA: TGTGCCAGCAGCCTGGCGGGGCCAAGCTATGGCTACACCTTC. Translation: CASSLAGPSYGYTF. J is TRBJ1-2 and V is TRBV11-3, with a possible D match to TRBD1 (5 bases). Trimming took off 5 bases at V and 4 bases at J, with 14 bases between the two ends. The CDR3 spans 14 residues. Germline V gene lookup returns CDR1 SGHNT and CDR2 YENEEA. Using reference TRBV11-3 and TRBJ1-2 for the parts outside the CDR3, the full variable domain is EAGVVQSPRYKIIEKKQPVAFWCNPISGHNTLYWYLQNLGQGPELLIRYENEEAVDDSQLPKDRFSAERLKGVDSTLKIQPAELGDSAVYLCASSLAGPSYGYTFGSGTRLTVV.

This clone was seen a handful of times. J is TRBJ2-7 and V is TRBV29-1; D perhaps matches TRBD2 (6 bases). V lost 4 bases and J lost 4, with 17 bases in between. The CDR3 contains 14 residues. Looked up from germline, CDR1 is SQVTM and CDR2 is ANQGSEA. CDR3 residues: CSVVSPTGVYEQYF. CDR3 DNA: TGCAGCGTTGTAAGCCCGACGGGGGTTTACGAGCAGTACTTC.

J is TRBJ2-1 and V is TRBV6-4; 16 bases align to TRBD2. The CDR3 covers 18 residues. Germline CDR1 reads MRHNA; CDR2 reads SNTAGT. The V gene end was trimmed by 4 bases and the J gene end by 4 bases; junction bases not matched to a gene: 7. The CDR3: CASSGGLAGGPKYNEQFF. In DNA, the CDR3 is TGTGCCAGCAGTGGGGGACTAGCGGGGGGGCCGAAGTACAATGAGCAGTTCTTC.

The chain has TRBV7-6 and TRBJ2-1, with 12 nucleotides matching TRBD2. The CDR3 totals 16 residues. Looked up from germline, CDR1 is SGHVS and CDR2 is FNYEAQ. V lost 4 bases, J lost 10 bases, and 11 bases stayed unmatched. In nucleotides, the CDR3 is TGTGCCAGCAGCTCGCAGACTAGCGGGAGCGCTAGGGAGCAGTTCTTC. This translates into CASSSQTSGSAREQFF.

For the CDR3, the DNA is TGTGCCAGCAGGATAAGGGCCGTTGCAGGGGGCCGGAACACTGAAGCTTTCTTT. This translates into CASRIRAVAGGRNTEAFF. The V and J genes are TRBV28 and TRBJ1-1; 8 nucleotides line up with TRBD1. From germline, CDR1 is MDHEN and CDR2 SYDVKM. V lost 6 bases to trimming and J lost 1 base; unmatched junction nucleotides: 16. CDR3 length: 18 residues.

The V call is TRBV14, the J call TRBJ1-5, with 8 bases that match TRBD1. The CDR3 has 22 amino acids. Germline V gene lookup returns CDR1 SGHDN and CDR2 FVKESK. V shed 4 bases, J shed 0 bases, and the junction held 23 bases outside the gene matches. This chain's CDR3 is CASSPMGQVNFPSTDSNQPQHF. The CDR3 DNA reads as TGTGCCAGCAGCCCCATGGGACAGGTTAACTTTCCCTCGACCGATAGCAATCAGCCCCAGCATTTT.

This clone appeared a few times. The chain uses TRBV11-1 and TRBJ2-1; 7 bases align to TRBD2. With V trimmed by 6 bases and J by 0 bases, 11 bases remained unmatched. This CDR3 is 17 amino acids long. Germline V gene sequence: CDR1 SGHAT, CDR2 FQDESV (reference sequence). As DNA, the CDR3 is TGTGCCAGCAGACCCGCTCTAGCGGTTAGCTCCTACAATGAGCAGTTCTTC. Its translation: CASRPALAVSSYNEQFF.

The count of this clone is one. The genes are TRBV5-6 and TRBJ2-7, with D possibly being TRBD1 (6 bases). This CDR3 region has 16 residues. V lost 3 bases and J 0 bases, leaving 16 bases between the germline ends. From germline, CDR1 is SGHDT and CDR2 YYEEEE. CDR3 residues: CASSWVRGTSSYEQYF. The CDR3 coding sequence is TGTGCCAGCAGCTGGGTGCGAGGGACAAGCTCCTACGAGCAGTACTTC.

This rearrangement joins TRBV28 to TRBJ1-1, with 7 positions matching TRBD1. CDR3 length: 15 residues. Germline CDR1 MDHEN, CDR2 SYDVKM. Germline trimming cut 3 bases from V and 4 bases from J; bases unmatched to any gene: 8. CDR3 sequence reads: CASSFRGRPGTEAFF. CDR3 nucleotide sequence: TGTGCCAGCAGTTTTAGGGGGCGCCCTGGCACTGAAGCTTTCTTT.